The T cell receptor (beta chain) described here comes from a study of T cells in Graves' hyperthyroidism and ophthalmopathy. As for the study in general: Before any treatment, at initial diagnosis, peripheral blood was collected.

Amplification yielded TCR beta CDR3 regions, with RNA transcripts as the source. The HTBI primer set served for first-round RT-PCR of the TCR CDR3. TCRdb re-called the multiplex PCR reads through MiXCR, storing one row per CDR3 protein. Of about 400,000 distinct CDR3 sequences in the sample, 20% to 25% are singletons; the top ten hold around four fifths. Study-wide results and caveats: Stable hyperthyroidism was told apart from ophthalmopathy by a model built on 13 V-J features.

To note about this clonotype: Its antigen is as yet unknown.

CDR1 is LGHDT and CDR2 is YNNKEL in the germline V gene (reference sequence). Losses at the gene ends were 6 bases for V and 8 bases for J; bases not matched to a gene: 12. This CDR3 has 14 amino acids. This chain links TRBV3-1 with TRBJ1-2, with TRBD1 matching over 7 bases. The clonotype originates from a man aged 45 to 65 with Graves' hyperthyroidism. The specimen was blood. CDR3 in amino acids: CASRPFDREPGYTF. The CDR3 DNA follows: TGTGCCAGCAGACCCTTCGACAGGGAACCCGGCTACACCTTC.